This entry concerns a single TCR beta chain. This entry belongs to a study of blood T cell repertoires in COVID-19. Participant-reported clinical history was the basis for cohort assignment. The data were produced by immunoSEQ multiplex PCR, yet TCRdb's version contains in-frame clones alone and is incomplete. Of hundreds of thousands of clones listed, around 80% were seen once; the top ten hold 5%. The V and J ends lost 6 bases and 8 bases respectively, with 8 bases between them. The CDR3 runs 11 residues. The germline gives CDR1 SNHLY, CDR2 FYNNEI. Input material: PBMCs or T cells enriched from blood (not recorded which). The sequence derives from a man aged 35 to 55 who had been exposed to COVID-19. This chain joins TRBV2 and TRBJ2-4; D gene ambiguous. In DNA form, the CDR3 reads TGTGCCAGCAGGTCGTATGACATTCAGTACTTC. Protein sequence: CASRSYDIQYF. Based on the CDR3 plus reference TRBV2 and TRBJ2-4, the full variable domain is EPEVTQTPSHQVTQMGQEVILRCVPISNHLYFYWYRQILGQKVEFLVSFYNNEISEKSEIFDDQFSVERPDGSNFTLKIRSTKLEDSAMYFCASRSYDIQYFGAGTRLSVL.